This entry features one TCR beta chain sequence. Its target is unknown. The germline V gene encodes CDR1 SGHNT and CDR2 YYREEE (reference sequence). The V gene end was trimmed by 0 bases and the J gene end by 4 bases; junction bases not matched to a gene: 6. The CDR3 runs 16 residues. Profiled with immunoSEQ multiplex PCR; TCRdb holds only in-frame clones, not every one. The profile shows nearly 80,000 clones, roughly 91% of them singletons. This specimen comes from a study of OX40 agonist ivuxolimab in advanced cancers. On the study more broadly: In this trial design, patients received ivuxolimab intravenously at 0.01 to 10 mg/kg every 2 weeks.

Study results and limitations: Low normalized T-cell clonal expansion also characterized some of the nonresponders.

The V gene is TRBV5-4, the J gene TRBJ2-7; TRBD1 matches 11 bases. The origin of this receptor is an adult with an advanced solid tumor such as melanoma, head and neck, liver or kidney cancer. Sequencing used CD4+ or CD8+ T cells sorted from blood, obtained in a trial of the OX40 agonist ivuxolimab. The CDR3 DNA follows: TGTGCCAGCAGCTTGGGCGGACAGGGGGCGCGGTACGAGCAGTACTTC. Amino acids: CASSLGGQGARYEQYF.